The source of this T cell receptor (beta chain) is a study of blood T cell repertoires in COVID-19. Seattle cases were enrolled at active infection and followed longitudinally. The CDR3 contains 11 residues. The V end was cut by 2 bases, the J end by 9 bases, with 5 bases between. Germline V gene sequence: CDR1 MNHNS, CDR2 SASEGT. As processed by the authors: Researchers report that nucleated cell counts were estimated from reference gene primer amplification. Using immunoSEQ multiplex PCR, the repertoire was profiled, and TCRdb retains in-frame clones only, with some absent. From that table come the V and J calls and clone size; the DNA was used to work out D and trimming. The sample lists over 150,000 clones, about 80% occurring once.

The receptor's source is a woman aged 55-69 years with COVID-19, enrolled during active disease. The material sequenced was peripheral blood. V gene TRBV6-1 combines with J gene TRBJ1-5; D gene uncertain. The CDR3 loop reads CASSEIGPQHF. DNA for the CDR3: TGTGCCAGCAGTGAAATCGGGCCCCAGCATTTT.